The clone carrying this T cell receptor (beta chain) was detected once. The source of the sample is a study of blood T cell repertoires in COVID-19. Across the study: PBMCs, B-cell-depleted T cells, or T cells provided the cDNA or gDNA that made up the material.

Original data processing: Estimated nucleated cell counts came from reference gene primer amplification. Profiling relied on immunoSEQ multiplex PCR, and the TCRdb table lists in-frame clones only, not all of them. That table is the source of V, J and clone size, and D and trimming were worked out from the DNA. The sample consists of 60,000 to 85,000 clones, almost 90% of them appearing once. Per germline, CDR1 WNHNN and CDR2 SYGVQD (reference sequence). The V gene end was trimmed by 4 bases and the J gene end by 9 bases; junction bases not matched to a gene: 9. The CDR3 runs 15 residues. This clonotype was sampled from a woman at least 80 years old with active or convalescent COVID-19. V and J are TRBV10-1 and TRBJ2-1; the match to TRBD1 covers 10 bases. The sequencing input was peripheral blood. The CDR3 loop is CASSGRTGGRGEQFF. In nucleotides, the CDR3 is TGCGCCAGCAGTGGACGGACAGGGGGAAGGGGTGAGCAGTTCTTC.